Presented here are 9 T cell receptor beta chains from one specimen sequenced in a study of breast tumors, draining lymph nodes, adjacent tissues. TCRdb processed the multiplex PCR reads anew with MiXCR; each CDR3 protein has one entry. The sample has some 170,000 distinct CDR3 sequences, about 30% seen once; the top ten hold roughly 3.8%. Breast cancer patients provided tissue from their axillary draining lymph nodes. The specimen was axillary lymph node tissue. These receptors were taken from a female donor with breast cancer. Some clones in this sample may be carry-over from other donors' samples.

The chain couples TRBV29-1 to TRBJ1-1; D uncertain. V lost 7 bases, J lost 7 bases, and 16 bases lay in between. This CDR3 comprises 12 residues. Germline CDR1 reads SQVTM; CDR2 reads ANQGSEA. The CDR3 sequence is CSAQDSVGEAFF. CDR3 DNA: TGCAGCGCCCAGGACTCGGTGGGTGAAGCTTTCTTT.

The chain is built from TRBV7-9 and TRBJ2-3, with a tentative D call TRBD1 (5 bases). CDR3 length: 16 residues. The germline V and J ends were trimmed by 5 bases and 6 bases, with 21 bases remaining between them. Germline CDR1 SEHNR, CDR2 FQNEAQ (reference sequence). CDR3 protein: CASSQGGRVGTDTQYF. For the CDR3, the DNA is TGTGCCAGCAGCCAAGGTGGCAGGGTAGGAACTGATACGCAGTATTTT.

In this sample, this clonotype turned up many times. The chain recombines TRBV4-1 with TRBJ2-7; possibly TRBD2 for D (6 bases). CDR3 size: 15 residues. In germline, CDR1 is MGHRA, CDR2 YSYEKL. The V gene lost 2 bases and the J gene lost 2 bases, with 13 bases spanning the gap. The CDR3 bases are TGCGCCAGCAGCCAACCGGGACTGGGCCCCTACGAGCAGTACTTC. Protein: CASSQPGLGPYEQYF.

This clonotype was seen at least ten times. The chain links TRBV7-8 to TRBJ2-1; D unclear. V was shortened by 5 bases and J by 2 bases, with 13 bases between the two germline ends. The CDR3 has 15 amino acids. CDR1 is SGHVS and CDR2 is FQNEAQ in the germline V gene. CDR3 in DNA: TGTGCCAGCAGCCCAAGGAGTAGGACCTACAATGAGCAGTTCTTC. This gives the protein CASSPRSRTYNEQFF.

There are a few counts of this clonotype. A much more abundant neighbour one base away suggests this may be a read error. The chain combines TRBV11-2 with TRBJ2-7; weak D call: TRBD2 (7 bases). The V end lost 8 bases, the J end lost 5 bases, and 19 bases lay between the germline ends. CDR1 and CDR2 from the germline V gene are SGHAT and FQNNGV. The CDR3 is made up of 14 amino acids. The CDR3 reads CASEEWGGPHEQYF. The CDR3 coding sequence is TGTGCCAGCGAGGAGTGGGGGGGCCCGCACGAGCAGTACTTC.

The chain employs TRBV14 and TRBJ1-5; the D is unclear. This CDR3 spans 16 amino acids. V was cut by 4 bases and J by 0 bases, with 13 bases left in between. The germline CDR1 and CDR2 sequences are SGHDN and FVKESK. The CDR3 reads CASSPGPLYSNQPQHF. CDR3 bases: TGTGCCAGCAGCCCCGGGCCCCTTTATAGCAATCAGCCCCAGCATTTT.

Of note for this clonotype: This may arise from a read error, as a much more abundant clone is one base away. The chain links TRBV29-1 to TRBJ1-2; TRBD1 might be the D (5 bases). The germline CDR1 and CDR2 sequences are SQVTM and ANQGSEA. The CDR3 is 13 amino acids. The CDR3: CSVGEGLNYDYTF. Here the CDR3 DNA reads TGCAGCGTTGGTGAGGGGCTGAACTATGACTACACCTTC.

J is TRBJ2-7 and V is TRBV6-5, with D possibly being TRBD1 or TRBD2 (5 bases each). Germline-derived CDR1 and CDR2 are MNHEY and SVGAGI. CDR3 size: 14 residues. Trimming took 5 bases from V and 5 from J, leaving 16 bases between them. CDR3 in amino acids: CASSTDWGIHEQYF. CDR3 coding DNA: TGTGCCAGCAGTACCGACTGGGGGATCCACGAGCAGTACTTC.

The sample holds a few counts of this clonotype. A much larger clone differs from this one at a single base, so this may be a read error. V gene TRBV7-6 combines with J gene TRBJ2-3, with 11 positions matching TRBD2. The CDR3 loop spans 17 amino acids. The V segment lost 4 bases and the J segment 10 bases; nucleotides outside the gene matches: 16. Germline V lookup: CDR1 SGHVS, CDR2 FNYEAQ. The CDR3 reads CASSYFISGRARDPQYF. In DNA form, the CDR3 reads TGTGCCAGCAGCTATTTTATTAGCGGGAGGGCCCGGGATCCGCAGTATTTT.